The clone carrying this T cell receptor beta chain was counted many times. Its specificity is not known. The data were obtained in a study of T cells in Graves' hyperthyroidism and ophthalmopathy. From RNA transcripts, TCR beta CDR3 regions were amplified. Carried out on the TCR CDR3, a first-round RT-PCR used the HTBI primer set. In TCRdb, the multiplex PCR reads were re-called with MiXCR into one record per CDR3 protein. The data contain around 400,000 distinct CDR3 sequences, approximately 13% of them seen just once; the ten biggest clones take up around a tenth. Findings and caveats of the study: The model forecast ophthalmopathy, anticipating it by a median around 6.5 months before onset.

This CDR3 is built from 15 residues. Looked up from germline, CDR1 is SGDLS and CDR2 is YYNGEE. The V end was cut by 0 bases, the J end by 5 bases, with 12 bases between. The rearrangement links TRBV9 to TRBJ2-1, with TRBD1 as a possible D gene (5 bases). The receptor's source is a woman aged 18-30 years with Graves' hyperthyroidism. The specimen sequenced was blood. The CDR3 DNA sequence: TGTGCCAGCAGCGTAGAGCCAGGGTGGGACAATGAGCAGTTCTTC. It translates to CASSVEPGWDNEQFF.